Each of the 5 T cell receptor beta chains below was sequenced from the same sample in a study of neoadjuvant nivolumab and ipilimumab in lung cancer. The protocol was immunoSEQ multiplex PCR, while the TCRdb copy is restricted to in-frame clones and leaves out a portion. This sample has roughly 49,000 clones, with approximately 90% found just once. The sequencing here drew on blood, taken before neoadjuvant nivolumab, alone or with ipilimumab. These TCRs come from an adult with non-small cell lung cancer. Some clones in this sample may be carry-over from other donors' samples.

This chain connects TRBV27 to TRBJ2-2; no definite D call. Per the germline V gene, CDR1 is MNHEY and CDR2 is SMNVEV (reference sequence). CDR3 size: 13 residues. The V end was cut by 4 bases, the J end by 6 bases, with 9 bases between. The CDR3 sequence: CASSSGYSGELFF. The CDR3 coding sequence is TGTGCCAGCAGTTCCGGGTACTCCGGGGAGCTGTTTTTT.

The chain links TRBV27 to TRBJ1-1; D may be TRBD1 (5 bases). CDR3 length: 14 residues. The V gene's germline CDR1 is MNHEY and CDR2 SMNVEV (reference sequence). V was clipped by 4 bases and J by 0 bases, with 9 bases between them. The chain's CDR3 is CASSSQVMNTEAFF. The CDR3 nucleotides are TGTGCCAGCAGTTCACAGGTCATGAACACTGAAGCTTTCTTT.

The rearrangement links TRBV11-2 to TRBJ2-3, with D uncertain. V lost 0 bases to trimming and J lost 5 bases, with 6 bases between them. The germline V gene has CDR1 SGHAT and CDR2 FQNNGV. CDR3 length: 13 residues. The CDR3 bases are TGTGCCAGCAGCTTAGATCTTGTAGATACGCAGTATTTT. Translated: CASSLDLVDTQYF.

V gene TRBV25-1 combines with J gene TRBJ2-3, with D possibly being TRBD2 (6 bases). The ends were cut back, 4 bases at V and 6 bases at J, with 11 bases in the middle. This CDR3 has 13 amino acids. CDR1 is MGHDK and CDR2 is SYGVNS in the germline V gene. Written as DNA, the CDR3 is TGTGCCAGCAGTGCGGGGGAAGAGGATACGCAGTATTTT. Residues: CASSAGEEDTQYF.

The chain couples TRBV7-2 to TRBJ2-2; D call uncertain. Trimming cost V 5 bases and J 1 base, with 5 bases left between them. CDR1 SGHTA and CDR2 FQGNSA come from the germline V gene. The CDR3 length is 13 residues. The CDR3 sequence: CASSPRNTGELFF. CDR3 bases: TGTGCCAGCAGCCCACGGAACACCGGGGAGCTGTTTTTT.